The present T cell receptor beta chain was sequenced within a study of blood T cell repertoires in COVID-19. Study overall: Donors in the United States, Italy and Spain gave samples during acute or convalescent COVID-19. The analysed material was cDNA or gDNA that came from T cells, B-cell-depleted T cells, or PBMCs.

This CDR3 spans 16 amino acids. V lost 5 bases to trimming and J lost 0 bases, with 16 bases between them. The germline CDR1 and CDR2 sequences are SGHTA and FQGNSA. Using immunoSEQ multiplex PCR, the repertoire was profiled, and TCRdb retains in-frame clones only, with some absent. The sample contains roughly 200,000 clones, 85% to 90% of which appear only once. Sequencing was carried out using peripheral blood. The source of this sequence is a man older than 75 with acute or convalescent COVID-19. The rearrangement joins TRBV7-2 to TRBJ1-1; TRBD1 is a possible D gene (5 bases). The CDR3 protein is CASSKRGGSMNTEAFF. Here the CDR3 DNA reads TGTGCCAGCAGCAAAAGGGGAGGAAGCATGAACACTGAAGCTTTCTTT.